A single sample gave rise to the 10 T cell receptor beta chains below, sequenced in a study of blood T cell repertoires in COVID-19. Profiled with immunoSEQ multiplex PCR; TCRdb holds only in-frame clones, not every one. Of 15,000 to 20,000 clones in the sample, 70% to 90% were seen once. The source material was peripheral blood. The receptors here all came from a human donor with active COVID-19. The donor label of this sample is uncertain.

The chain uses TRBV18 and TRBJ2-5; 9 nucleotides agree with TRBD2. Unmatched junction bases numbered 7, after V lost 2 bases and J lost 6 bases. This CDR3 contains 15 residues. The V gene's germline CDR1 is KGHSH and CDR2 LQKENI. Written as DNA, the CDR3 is TGTGCCAGCTCACCAGGCGGGGGGGCCAAGAAGACCCAGTACTTC. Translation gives CASSPGGGAKKTQYF.

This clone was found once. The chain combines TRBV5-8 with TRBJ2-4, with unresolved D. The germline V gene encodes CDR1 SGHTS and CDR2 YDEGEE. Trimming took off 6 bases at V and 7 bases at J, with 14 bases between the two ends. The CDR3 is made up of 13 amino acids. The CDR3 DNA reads TGTGCCAGCACCCCCCTCCTAGTGAACATTCAGTACTTC. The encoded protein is CASTPLLVNIQYF.

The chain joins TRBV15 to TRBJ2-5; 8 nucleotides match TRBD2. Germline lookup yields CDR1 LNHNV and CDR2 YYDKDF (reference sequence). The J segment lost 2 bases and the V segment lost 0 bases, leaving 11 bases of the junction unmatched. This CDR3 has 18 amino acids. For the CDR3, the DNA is TGTGCCACCAGCAGAGATCGGTTTCCAGCGGGGGCACAAGAGACCCAGTACTTC. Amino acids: CATSRDRFPAGAQETQYF.

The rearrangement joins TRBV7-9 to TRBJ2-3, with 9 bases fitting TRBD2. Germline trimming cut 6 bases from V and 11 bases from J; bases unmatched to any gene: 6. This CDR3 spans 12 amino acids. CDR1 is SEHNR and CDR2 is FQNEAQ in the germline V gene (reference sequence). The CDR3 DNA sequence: TGTGCCAGCAGTTTCGGGACTAGCTTGCAGTATTTT. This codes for CASSFGTSLQYF.

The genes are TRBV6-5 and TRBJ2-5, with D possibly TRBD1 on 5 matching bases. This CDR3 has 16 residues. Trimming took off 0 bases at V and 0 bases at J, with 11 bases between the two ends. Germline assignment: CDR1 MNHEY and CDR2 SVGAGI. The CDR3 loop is CASSYSFQGNQETQYF. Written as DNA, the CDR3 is TGTGCCAGCAGTTACTCGTTTCAGGGAAACCAAGAGACCCAGTACTTC.

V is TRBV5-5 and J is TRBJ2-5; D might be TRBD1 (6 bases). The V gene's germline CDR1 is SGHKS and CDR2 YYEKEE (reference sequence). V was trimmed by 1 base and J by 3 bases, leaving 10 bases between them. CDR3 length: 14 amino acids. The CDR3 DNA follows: TGTGCCAGCAGCTTGTGGTCAGGGGAAGAGACCCAGTACTTC. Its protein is CASSLWSGEETQYF.

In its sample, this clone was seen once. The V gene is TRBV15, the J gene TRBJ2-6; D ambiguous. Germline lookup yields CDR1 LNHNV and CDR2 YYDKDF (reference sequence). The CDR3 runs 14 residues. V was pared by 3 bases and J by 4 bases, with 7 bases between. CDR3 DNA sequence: TGTGCCACCAGCAGGGCATTGGGGGCCAACGTCCTGACTTTC. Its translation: CATSRALGANVLTF.

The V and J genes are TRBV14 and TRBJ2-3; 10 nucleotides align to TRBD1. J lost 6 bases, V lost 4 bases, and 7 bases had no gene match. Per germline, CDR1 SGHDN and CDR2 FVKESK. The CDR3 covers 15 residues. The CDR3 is CASSRRDRGWDTQYF. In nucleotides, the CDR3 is TGTGCCAGCAGCCGCCGGGACAGGGGATGGGATACGCAGTATTTT.

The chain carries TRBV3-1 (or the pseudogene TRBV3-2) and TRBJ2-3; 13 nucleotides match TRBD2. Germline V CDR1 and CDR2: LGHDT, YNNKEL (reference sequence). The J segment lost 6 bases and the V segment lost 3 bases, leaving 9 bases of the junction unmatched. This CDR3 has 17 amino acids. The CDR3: CASSHYRTSGGFDTQYF. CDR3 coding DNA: TGTGCCAGCAGCCATTACCGGACTAGCGGGGGTTTTGATACGCAGTATTTT.

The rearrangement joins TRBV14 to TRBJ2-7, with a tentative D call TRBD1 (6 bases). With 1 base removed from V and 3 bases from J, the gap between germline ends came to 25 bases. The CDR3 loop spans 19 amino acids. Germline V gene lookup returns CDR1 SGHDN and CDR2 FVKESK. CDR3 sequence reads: CASSQGFVTGRSSHYEQYF. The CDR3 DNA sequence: TGTGCCAGCAGCCAAGGGTTCGTGACAGGCCGGTCGTCCCACTACGAGCAGTACTTC. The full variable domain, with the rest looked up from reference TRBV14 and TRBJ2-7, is EAGVTQFPSHSVIEKGQTVTLRCDPISGHDNLYWYRRVMGKEIKFLLHFVKESKQDESGMPNNRFLAERTGGTYSTLKVQPAELEDSGVYFCASSQGFVTGRSSHYEQYFGPGTRLTVT.